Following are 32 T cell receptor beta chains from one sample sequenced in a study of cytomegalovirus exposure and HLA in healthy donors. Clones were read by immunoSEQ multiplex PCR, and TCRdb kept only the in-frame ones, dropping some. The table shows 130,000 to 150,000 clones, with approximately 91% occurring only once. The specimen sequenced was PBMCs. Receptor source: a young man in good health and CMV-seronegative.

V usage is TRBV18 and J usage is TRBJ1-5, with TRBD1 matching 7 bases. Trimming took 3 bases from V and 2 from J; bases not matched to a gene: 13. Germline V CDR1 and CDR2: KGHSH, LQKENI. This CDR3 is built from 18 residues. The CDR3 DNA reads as TGTGCCAGCTCACCGGACTCGACAGGGAAAGTAGGCAATCAGCCCCAGCATTTT. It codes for CASSPDSTGKVGNQPQHF.

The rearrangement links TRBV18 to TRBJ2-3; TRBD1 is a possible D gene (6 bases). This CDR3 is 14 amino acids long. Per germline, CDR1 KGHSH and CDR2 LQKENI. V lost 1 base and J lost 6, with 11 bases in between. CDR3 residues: CASSPLGGSDTQYF. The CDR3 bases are TGTGCCAGCTCACCACTAGGGGGATCGGATACGCAGTATTTT.

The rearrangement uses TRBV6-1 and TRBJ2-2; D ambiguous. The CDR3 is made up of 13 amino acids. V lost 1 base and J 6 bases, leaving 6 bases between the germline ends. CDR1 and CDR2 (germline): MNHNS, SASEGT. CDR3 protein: CASSEVSPGELFF. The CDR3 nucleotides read TGTGCCAGCAGTGAAGTTAGCCCCGGGGAGCTGTTTTTT.

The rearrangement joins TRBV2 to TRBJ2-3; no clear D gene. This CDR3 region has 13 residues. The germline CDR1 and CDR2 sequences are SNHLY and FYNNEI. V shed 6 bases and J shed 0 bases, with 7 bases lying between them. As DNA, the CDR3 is TGTGCCAGCAGGCGGCCGAGCACAGATACGCAGTATTTT. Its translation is CASRRPSTDTQYF. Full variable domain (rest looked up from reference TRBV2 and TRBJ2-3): EPEVTQTPSHQVTQMGQEVILRCVPISNHLYFYWYRQILGQKVEFLVSFYNNEISEKSEIFDDQFSVERPDGSNFTLKIRSTKLEDSAMYFCASRRPSTDTQYFGPGTRLTVL.

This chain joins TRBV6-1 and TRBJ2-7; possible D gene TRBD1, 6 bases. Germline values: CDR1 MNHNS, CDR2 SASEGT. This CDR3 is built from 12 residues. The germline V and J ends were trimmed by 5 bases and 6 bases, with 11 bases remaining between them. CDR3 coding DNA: TGTGCCAGCAGTAGACAGGAATCCGAGCAGTACTTC. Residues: CASSRQESEQYF.

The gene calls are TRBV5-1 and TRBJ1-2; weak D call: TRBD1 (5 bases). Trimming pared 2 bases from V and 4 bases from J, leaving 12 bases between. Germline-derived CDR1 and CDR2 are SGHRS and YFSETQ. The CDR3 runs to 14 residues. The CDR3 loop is CASSFDPGSYGYTF. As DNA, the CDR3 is TGCGCCAGCAGCTTCGACCCAGGGTCCTATGGCTACACCTTC.

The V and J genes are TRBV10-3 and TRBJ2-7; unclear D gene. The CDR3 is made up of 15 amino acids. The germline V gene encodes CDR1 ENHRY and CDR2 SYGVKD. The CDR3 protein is CAISEVGAADGQLSV. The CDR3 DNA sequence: TGTGCCATCAGTGAGGTTGGAGCAGCCGACGGTCAGTTATCCGTC.

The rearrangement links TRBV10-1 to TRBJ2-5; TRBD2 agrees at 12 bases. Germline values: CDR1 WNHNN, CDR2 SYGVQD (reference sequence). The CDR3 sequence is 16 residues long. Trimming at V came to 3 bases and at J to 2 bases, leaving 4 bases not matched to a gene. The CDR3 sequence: CASSEGTSGSQETQYF. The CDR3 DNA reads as TGCGCCAGCAGTGAAGGGACTAGCGGGTCACAAGAGACCCAGTACTTC.

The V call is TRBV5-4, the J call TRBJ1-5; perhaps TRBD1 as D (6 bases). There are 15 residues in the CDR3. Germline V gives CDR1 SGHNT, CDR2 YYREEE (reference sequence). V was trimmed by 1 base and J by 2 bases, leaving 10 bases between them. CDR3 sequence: CASSLFGGGNQPQHF. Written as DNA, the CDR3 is TGTGCCAGCAGCTTGTTTGGGGGCGGCAATCAGCCCCAGCATTTT.

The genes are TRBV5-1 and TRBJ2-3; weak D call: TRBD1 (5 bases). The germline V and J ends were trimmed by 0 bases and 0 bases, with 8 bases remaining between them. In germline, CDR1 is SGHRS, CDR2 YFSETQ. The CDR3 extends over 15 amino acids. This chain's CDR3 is CASSLGQFSTDTQYF. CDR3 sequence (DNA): TGCGCCAGCAGCTTGGGACAGTTTAGCACAGATACGCAGTATTTT.

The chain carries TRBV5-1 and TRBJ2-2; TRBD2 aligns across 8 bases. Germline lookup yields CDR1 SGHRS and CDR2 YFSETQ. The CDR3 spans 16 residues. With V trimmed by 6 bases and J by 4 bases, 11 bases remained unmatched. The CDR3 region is CASTSPGLGGTGELFF. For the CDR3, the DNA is TGCGCCAGCACCTCCCCGGGACTAGGGGGCACCGGGGAGCTGTTTTTT.

CDR3 nucleotide sequence: TGTGCCAGCAGCCCCTCCCGGGGGGGCCTCTACAATGAGCAGTTCTTC. Its protein is CASSPSRGGLYNEQFF. The chain joins TRBV27 to TRBJ2-1; 8 bases are a match to TRBD2. Germline V gene lookup returns CDR1 MNHEY and CDR2 SMNVEV (reference sequence). There are 16 residues in the CDR3. The V segment lost 6 bases and the J segment 3 bases; nucleotides outside the gene matches: 10.

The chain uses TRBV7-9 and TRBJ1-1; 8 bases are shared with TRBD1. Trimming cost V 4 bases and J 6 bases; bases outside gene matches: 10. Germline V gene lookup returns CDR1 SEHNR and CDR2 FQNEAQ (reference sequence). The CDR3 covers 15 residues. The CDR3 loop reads CASSSGGGGTAEAFF. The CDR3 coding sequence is TGTGCCAGCAGCTCAGGGGGCGGGGGTACAGCTGAAGCTTTCTTT. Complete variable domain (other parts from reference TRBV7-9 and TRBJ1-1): DTGVSQNPRHKITKRGQNVTFRCDPISEHNRLYWYRQTLGQGPEFLTYFQNEAQLEKSRLLSDRFSAERPKGSFSTLEIQRTEQGDSAMYLCASSSGGGGTAEAFFGQGTRLTVV.

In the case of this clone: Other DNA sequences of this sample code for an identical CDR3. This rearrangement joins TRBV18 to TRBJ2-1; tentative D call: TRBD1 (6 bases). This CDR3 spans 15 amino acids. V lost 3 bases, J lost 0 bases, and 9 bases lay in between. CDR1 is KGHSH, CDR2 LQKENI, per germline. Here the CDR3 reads CASSPQGSSYNEQFF. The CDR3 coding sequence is TGTGCCAGCTCACCGCAGGGGTCCTCCTACAATGAGCAGTTCTTC.

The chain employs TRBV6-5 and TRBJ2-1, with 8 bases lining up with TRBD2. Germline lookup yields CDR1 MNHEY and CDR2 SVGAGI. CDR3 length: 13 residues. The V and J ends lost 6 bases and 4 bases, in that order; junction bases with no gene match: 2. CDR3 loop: CASRLAEYNEQFF. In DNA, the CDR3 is TGTGCCAGCAGACTAGCGGAATACAATGAGCAGTTCTTC.

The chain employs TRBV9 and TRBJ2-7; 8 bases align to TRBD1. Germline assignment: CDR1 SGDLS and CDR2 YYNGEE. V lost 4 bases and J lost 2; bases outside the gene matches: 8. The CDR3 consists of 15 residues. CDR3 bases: TGTGCCAGCAGCCCCTGGACAGGGCCCACCTACGAGCAGTACTTC. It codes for CASSPWTGPTYEQYF.

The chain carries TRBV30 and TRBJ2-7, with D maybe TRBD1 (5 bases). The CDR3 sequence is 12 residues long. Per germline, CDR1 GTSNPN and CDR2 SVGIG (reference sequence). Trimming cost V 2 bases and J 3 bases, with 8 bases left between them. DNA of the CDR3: TGTGCCTGGAGTCGCGACAGCTACGAGCAGTACGTC. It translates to CAWSRDSYEQYV.

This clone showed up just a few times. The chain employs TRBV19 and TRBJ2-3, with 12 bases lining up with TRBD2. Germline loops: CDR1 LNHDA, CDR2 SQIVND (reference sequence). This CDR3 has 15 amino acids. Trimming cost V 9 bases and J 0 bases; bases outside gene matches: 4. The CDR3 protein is CASGLAGTSTDTQYF. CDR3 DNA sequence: TGTGCCAGCGGACTAGCGGGGACTAGCACAGATACGCAGTATTTT.

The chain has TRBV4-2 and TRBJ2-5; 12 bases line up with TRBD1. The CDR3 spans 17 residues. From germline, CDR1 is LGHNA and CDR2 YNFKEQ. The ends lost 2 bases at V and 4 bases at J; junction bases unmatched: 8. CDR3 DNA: TGTGCCAGCAGCCAAAGGGGGACAGGGGGCACAGGAGAGACCCAGTACTTC. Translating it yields CASSQRGTGGTGETQYF.

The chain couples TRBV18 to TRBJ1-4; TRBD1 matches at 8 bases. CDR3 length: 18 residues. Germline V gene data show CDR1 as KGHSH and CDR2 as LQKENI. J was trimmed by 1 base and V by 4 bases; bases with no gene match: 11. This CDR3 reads CASSRSPGTGITNEKLFF. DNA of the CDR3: TGTGCCAGCTCACGTTCCCCGGGGACAGGCATAACTAATGAAAAACTGTTTTTT.

CDR3 nucleotides: TGTGCCAGCTGCCCTAGCGGGAACACCGGGGAGCTGTTTTTT. The encoded protein is CASCPSGNTGELFF. The chain carries TRBV27 and TRBJ2-2, with 7 bases identical to TRBD2. This CDR3 spans 14 amino acids. V shed 8 bases, J shed 1 base, and the junction held 4 bases outside the gene matches. The germline V gene encodes CDR1 MNHEY and CDR2 SMNVEV (reference sequence).

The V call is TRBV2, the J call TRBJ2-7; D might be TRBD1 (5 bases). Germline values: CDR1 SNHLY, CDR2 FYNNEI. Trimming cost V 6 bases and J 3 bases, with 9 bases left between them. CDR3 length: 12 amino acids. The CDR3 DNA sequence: TGTGCCAGCAGCCGCCAGGGCTACGAGCAGTACGTC. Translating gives CASSRQGYEQYV.

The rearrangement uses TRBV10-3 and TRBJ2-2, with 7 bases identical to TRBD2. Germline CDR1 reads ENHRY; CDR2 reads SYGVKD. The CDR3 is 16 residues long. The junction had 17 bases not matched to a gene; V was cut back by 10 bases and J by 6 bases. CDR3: CATMTRRESQAGELFF. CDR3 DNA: TGTGCCACCATGACTAGGCGGGAGAGTCAGGCCGGGGAGCTGTTTTTT.

CDR3 in DNA: TGCGCCAGCAGCGCCAAGGGACAAACTAATGAAAAACTGTTTTTT. Translating it yields CASSAKGQTNEKLFF. V and J are TRBV5-1 and TRBJ1-4, with D possibly matching TRBD1 (6 bases). This CDR3 has 15 residues. Germline lookup yields CDR1 SGHRS and CDR2 YFSETQ. Trimming removed 4 bases at V and 1 base at J, with 11 bases between.

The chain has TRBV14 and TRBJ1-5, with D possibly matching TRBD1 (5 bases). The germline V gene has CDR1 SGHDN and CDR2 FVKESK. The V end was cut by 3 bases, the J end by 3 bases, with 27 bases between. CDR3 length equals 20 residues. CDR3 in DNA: TGTGCCAGCAGCCATAAGAGAGGACAACCTCAGTGGGGCATCAATCAGCCCCAGCATTTT. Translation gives CASSHKRGQPQWGINQPQHF. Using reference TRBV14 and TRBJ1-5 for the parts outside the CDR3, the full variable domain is EAGVTQFPSHSVIEKGQTVTLRCDPISGHDNLYWYRRVMGKEIKFLLHFVKESKQDESGMPNNRFLAERTGGTYSTLKVQPAELEDSGVYFCASSHKRGQPQWGINQPQHFGDGTRLSIL.

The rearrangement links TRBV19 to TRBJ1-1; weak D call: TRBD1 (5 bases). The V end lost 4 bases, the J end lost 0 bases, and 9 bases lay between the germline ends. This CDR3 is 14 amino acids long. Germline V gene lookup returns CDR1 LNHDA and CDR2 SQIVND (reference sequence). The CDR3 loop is CASSTQVMNTEAFF. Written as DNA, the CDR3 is TGTGCCAGTAGTACACAGGTGATGAACACTGAAGCTTTCTTT.

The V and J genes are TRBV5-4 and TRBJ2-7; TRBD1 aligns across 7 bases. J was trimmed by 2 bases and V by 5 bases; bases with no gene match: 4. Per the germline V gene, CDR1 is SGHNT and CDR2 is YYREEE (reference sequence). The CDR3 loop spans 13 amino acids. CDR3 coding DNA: TGTGCCAGCAGGTCCGACAGGGCCTACGAGCAGTACTTC. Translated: CASRSDRAYEQYF.

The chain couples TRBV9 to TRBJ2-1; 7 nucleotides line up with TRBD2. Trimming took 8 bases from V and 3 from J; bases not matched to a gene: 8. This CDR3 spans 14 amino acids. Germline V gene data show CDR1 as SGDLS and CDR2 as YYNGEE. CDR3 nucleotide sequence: TGTGCCAGTAAGCGGGATGAGGGCTACAATGAGCAGTTCTTC. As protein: CASKRDEGYNEQFF. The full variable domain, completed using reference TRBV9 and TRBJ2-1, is DSGVTQTPKHLITATGQRVTLRCSPRSGDLSVYWYQQSLDQGLQFLIQYYNGEERAKGNILERFSAQQFPDLHSELNLSSLELGDSALYFCASKRDEGYNEQFFGPGTRLTVL.

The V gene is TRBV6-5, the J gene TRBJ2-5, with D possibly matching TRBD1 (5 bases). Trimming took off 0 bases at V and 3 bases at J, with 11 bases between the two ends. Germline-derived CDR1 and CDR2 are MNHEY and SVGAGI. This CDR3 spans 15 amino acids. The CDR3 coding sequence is TGTGCCAGCAGTTACTCTGCCCTCAGGGAAGAGACCCAGTACTTC. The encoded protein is CASSYSALREETQYF.

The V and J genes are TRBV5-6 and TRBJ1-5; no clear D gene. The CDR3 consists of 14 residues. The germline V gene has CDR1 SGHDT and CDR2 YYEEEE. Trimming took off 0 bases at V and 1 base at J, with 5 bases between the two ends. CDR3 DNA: TGTGCCAGCAGCTTGGACAGCAGCAATCAGCCCCAGCATTTT. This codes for CASSLDSSNQPQHF.

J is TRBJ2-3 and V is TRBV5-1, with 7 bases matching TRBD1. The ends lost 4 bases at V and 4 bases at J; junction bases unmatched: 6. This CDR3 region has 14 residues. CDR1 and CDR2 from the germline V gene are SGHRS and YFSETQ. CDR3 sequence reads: CASSILGQADTQYF. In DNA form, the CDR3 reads TGCGCCAGCAGCATCCTAGGACAGGCAGATACGCAGTATTTT.

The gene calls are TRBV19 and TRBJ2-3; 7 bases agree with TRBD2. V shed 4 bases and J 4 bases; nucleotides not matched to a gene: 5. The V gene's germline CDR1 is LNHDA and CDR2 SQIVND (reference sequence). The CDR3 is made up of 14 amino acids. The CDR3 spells CASSSGGSADTQYF. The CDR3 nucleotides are TGTGCCAGTAGTAGCGGGGGATCTGCAGATACGCAGTATTTT.